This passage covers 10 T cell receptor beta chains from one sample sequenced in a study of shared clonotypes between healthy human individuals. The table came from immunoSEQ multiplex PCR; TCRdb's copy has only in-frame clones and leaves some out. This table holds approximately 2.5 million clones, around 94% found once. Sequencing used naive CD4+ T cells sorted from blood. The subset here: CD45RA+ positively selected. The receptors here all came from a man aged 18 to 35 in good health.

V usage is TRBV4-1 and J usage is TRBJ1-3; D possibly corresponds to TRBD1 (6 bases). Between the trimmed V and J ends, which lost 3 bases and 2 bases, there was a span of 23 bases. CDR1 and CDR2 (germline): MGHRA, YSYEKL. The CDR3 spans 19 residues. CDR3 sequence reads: CASSQAPLVNRVAGNTIYF. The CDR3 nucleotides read TGCGCCAGCAGCCAGGCCCCTCTCGTCAACAGGGTAGCTGGAAACACCATATATTTT.

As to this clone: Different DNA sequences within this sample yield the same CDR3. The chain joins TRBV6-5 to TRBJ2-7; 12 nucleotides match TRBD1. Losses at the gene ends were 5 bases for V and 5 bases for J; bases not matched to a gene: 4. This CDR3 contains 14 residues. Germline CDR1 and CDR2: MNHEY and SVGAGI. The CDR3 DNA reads TGTGCCAGCAGTCGCGGGGACAGGGGGCACGAGCAGTACTTC. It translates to CASSRGDRGHEQYF.

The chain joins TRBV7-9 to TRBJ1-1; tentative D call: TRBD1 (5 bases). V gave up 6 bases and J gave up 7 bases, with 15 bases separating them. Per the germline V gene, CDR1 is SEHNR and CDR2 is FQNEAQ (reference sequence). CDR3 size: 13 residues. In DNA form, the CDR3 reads TGTGCCAGCAGTAGTGGGGGACCTGGTGAAGCTTTCTTT. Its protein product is CASSSGGPGEAFF.

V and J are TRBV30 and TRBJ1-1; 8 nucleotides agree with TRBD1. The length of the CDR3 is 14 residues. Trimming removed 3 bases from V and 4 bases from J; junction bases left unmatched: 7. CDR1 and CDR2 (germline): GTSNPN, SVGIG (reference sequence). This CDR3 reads CAWRSYGQGTEAFF. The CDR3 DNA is TGTGCCTGGAGATCTTACGGACAGGGCACTGAAGCTTTCTTT.

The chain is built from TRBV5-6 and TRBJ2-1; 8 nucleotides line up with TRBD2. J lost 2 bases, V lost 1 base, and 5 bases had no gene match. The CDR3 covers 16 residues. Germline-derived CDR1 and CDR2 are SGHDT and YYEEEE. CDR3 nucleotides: TGTGCCAGCAGCTTGCCCCCGGGACTAGCCTACAATGAGCAGTTCTTC. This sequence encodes CASSLPPGLAYNEQFF.

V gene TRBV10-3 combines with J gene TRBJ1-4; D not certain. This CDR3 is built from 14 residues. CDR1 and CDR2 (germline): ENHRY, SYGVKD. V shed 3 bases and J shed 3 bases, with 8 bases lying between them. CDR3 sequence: CAISDPGSNEKLFF. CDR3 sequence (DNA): TGTGCCATCAGTGACCCGGGTTCTAATGAAAAACTGTTTTTT.

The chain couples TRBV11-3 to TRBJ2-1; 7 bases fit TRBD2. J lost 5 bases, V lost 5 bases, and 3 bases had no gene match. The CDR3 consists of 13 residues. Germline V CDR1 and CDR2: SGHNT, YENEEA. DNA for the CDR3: TGTGCCAGCAGCGAGGGACTAAACAATGAGCAGTTCTTC. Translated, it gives CASSEGLNNEQFF.

The CDR3 reads CASSLDLSGFGSPLHF. Written as DNA, the CDR3 is TGTGCCAGCAGCCTCGATCTTTCGGGCTTTGGTTCACCCCTCCACTTT. The chain combines TRBV7-9 with TRBJ1-6; D unresolved. CDR1 is SEHNR, CDR2 FQNEAQ, per germline (reference sequence). The CDR3 contains 16 residues. Trimming stripped 5 bases from V and 9 bases from J, with 20 bases between.

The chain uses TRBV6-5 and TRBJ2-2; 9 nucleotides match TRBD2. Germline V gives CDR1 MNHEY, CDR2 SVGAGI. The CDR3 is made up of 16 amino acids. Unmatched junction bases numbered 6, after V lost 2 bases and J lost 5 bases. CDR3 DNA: TGTGCCAGCAGTTACGGCGGGAGGGCCCGGACCGGGGAGCTGTTTTTT. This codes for CASSYGGRARTGELFF.

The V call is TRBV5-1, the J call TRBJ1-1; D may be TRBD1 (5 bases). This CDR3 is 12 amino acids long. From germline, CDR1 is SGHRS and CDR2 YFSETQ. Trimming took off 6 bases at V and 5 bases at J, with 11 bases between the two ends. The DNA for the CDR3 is TGCGCCAGCACTGCCCAGGGTACTGAAGCTTTCTTT. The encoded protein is CASTAQGTEAFF.